Each of the 26 T cell receptor beta chains below was sequenced from the same sample in a study of vaccination and CD4 T cells after COVID-19. The treatment denotes: approximately nine-day PBMC culture with coronavirus spike peptide pools or control peptides (ViraFEST assay). During the years 2011-2018, before the COVID-19 pandemic, the unexposed donor's CD4+ T cells were collected. Antigens for these TCRs are unknown. The study sequenced cultured CD4+ T cell DNA using the Oncomine TCR Beta short-read assay. MiXCR, applied by TCRdb to the PCR reads, yields one record per CDR3 protein. The sample records more than 5,500 distinct CDR3 sequences, about 49% being singletons. Material for sequencing was CD4+ T cells from blood, cultured in vitro. These receptors all stem from a human donor in good health.

The V call is TRBV23-1, the J call TRBJ2-5; D unclear. TRBV23-1 is assigned to the ORF class and has an uncertain function. Trimming left V 7 bases short and J 1 base short, with 16 bases between. The CDR3 contains 15 residues. The CDR3 spells CASTPRWGPQETQYF. CDR3 nucleotide sequence: TGCGCCAGCACACCTCGATGGGGTCCCCAAGAGACCCAGTACTTC.

The chain has TRBV15 and TRBJ1-3; the D is unclear. Germline loops: CDR1 LNHNV, CDR2 YYDKDF (reference sequence). This CDR3 contains 13 residues. The V end was cut by 0 bases, the J end by 3 bases, with 3 bases between. The CDR3 region is CATSRDYGNTIYF. In DNA, the CDR3 is TGTGCCACCAGCAGAGACTATGGAAACACCATATATTTT.

This clonotype has just a few counts. The J gene is TRBJ2-7, the V gene TRBV4-1, with 10 bases aligning to TRBD2. V lost 1 base, J lost 6 bases, and 9 bases stayed unmatched. Germline V lookup: CDR1 MGHRA, CDR2 YSYEKL. The length of the CDR3 is 16 residues. In DNA, the CDR3 is TGCGCCAGCAGCCAAGTAAGCGGGAGGGTTCGCGGCGAGCAGTACTTC. Protein: CASSQVSGRVRGEQYF.

The chain combines TRBV7-6 with TRBJ2-3, with D perhaps TRBD2 (6 bases). This CDR3 is 14 amino acids long. Germline V gene lookup returns CDR1 SGHVS and CDR2 FNYEAQ. Trimming pared 5 bases from V and 1 base from J, leaving 10 bases between. The CDR3 DNA is TGTGCCAGCAGCCTAGGGGAGGGCACAGATACGCAGTATTTT. Protein: CASSLGEGTDTQYF.

This sequence joins TRBV6-5 and TRBJ1-2; no reliable D call. The ends were cut back, 2 bases at V and 8 bases at J, with 6 bases in the middle. Per germline, CDR1 MNHEY and CDR2 SVGAGI. This CDR3 has 11 amino acids. This CDR3 reads CASSYGAGYTF. In DNA, the CDR3 is TGTGCCAGCAGTTACGGCGCGGGCTACACCTTC.

The chain combines TRBV6-1 with TRBJ2-7; a weak D match, TRBD2 (5 bases). Germline V gene sequence: CDR1 MNHNS, CDR2 SASEGT. The CDR3 runs 14 residues. Trimming pared 6 bases from V and 4 bases from J, leaving 16 bases between. The CDR3 reads CASRVGVGLYEQYF. For the CDR3, the DNA is TGTGCCAGCAGGGTCGGGGTCGGATTGTACGAGCAGTACTTC.

This chain joins TRBV28 and TRBJ1-2; 9 nucleotides line up with TRBD1. V shed 3 bases and J 13 bases; nucleotides not matched to a gene: 6. Germline V gene lookup returns CDR1 MDHEN and CDR2 SYDVKM. CDR3 length: 12 residues. In DNA, the CDR3 is TGTGCCAGCAGTTTTGGACAGGGGCTCGTCACCTTC. Translation gives CASSFGQGLVTF.

This clonotype occurred a few times. The chain employs TRBV4-1 and TRBJ2-3; D is perhaps TRBD1 (5 bases). Trimming removed 4 bases at V and 4 bases at J, with 12 bases between. The CDR3 runs to 14 residues. Germline values: CDR1 MGHRA, CDR2 YSYEKL. CDR3 nucleotides: TGCGCCAGCAGCCGCATGCAGGGCCCAGATACGCAGTATTTT. As protein: CASSRMQGPDTQYF.

The chain couples TRBV19 to TRBJ1-1; TRBD1 agrees at 8 bases. This CDR3 has 14 residues. V lost 2 bases, J lost 4 bases, and 3 bases stayed unmatched. From germline, CDR1 is LNHDA and CDR2 SQIVND (reference sequence). The DNA for the CDR3 is TGTGCCAGTAGTATATCAGGGGGCGGCACTGAAGCTTTCTTT. The encoded protein is CASSISGGGTEAFF.

CDR3 coding DNA: TGTGCCAGCAGCCAAAGTAGCGGGGGCCTTACCTACGAGCAGTACTTC. Amino acids: CASSQSSGGLTYEQYF. V is TRBV4-2 and J is TRBJ2-7; 9 nucleotides align to TRBD2. This CDR3 is built from 16 residues. The V gene end was trimmed by 2 bases and the J gene end by 2 bases; junction bases not matched to a gene: 7. Germline CDR1 LGHNA, CDR2 YNFKEQ.

The rearrangement links TRBV20-1 to TRBJ2-5; no definite D call. The CDR3 loop spans 15 amino acids. CDR1 and CDR2 from the germline V gene are DFQATT and SNEGSKA (reference sequence). V shed 6 bases and J shed 2 bases, with 19 bases lying between them. This CDR3 is CSAPQLAGFQETQYF. The CDR3 DNA sequence: TGCAGTGCCCCCCAGCTCGCCGGGTTTCAAGAGACCCAGTACTTC.

The CDR3 loop is CASSSYSGGSPTDTQYF. As DNA, the CDR3 is TGTGCCAGCAGTTCCTATAGCGGGGGGTCGCCCACAGATACGCAGTATTTT. J is TRBJ2-3 and V is TRBV6-2 or TRBV6-3, with 10 bases lining up with TRBD2. Germline assignment: CDR1 MNHEY and CDR2 SVGEGT. After removal of 4 bases from V and 2 bases from J, the junction contained 9 bases not matched to a gene. CDR3 length equals 17 residues.

This clonotype was observed a handful of times. The V gene is TRBV19, the J gene TRBJ1-1, with TRBD1 matching over 10 bases. V dropped 7 bases and J dropped 3; count of bases not matched to a gene: 5. The V gene's germline CDR1 is LNHDA and CDR2 SQIVND (reference sequence). The CDR3 contains 14 residues. The CDR3 sequence is CASNRDRGYTEAFF. In nucleotides, the CDR3 is TGTGCCAGTAACCGGGACAGGGGTTACACTGAAGCTTTCTTT.

The chain couples TRBV7-2 to TRBJ2-1, with D maybe TRBD2 (5 bases). V lost 5 bases and J 5 bases, leaving 16 bases between the germline ends. This CDR3 has 15 amino acids. Germline V gene data show CDR1 as SGHTA and CDR2 as FQGNSA. DNA of the CDR3: TGTGCCAGCAGCCAAGGACTCCTACGGAACAATGAGCAGTTCTTC. It codes for CASSQGLLRNNEQFF.

This rearrangement joins TRBV6-1 to TRBJ2-3; 9 bases match TRBD1. The junction had 5 bases not matched to a gene; V was cut back by 7 bases and J by 0 bases. CDR1 and CDR2 from the germline V gene are MNHNS and SASEGT. The CDR3 is made up of 15 amino acids. The CDR3 reads CASNAGTGSTDTQYF. Here the CDR3 DNA reads TGTGCCAGCAACGCCGGGACAGGGAGCACAGATACGCAGTATTTT.

The chain is built from TRBV10-3 and TRBJ2-3, with D hard to call. CDR3 length equals 15 residues. Germline V gives CDR1 ENHRY, CDR2 SYGVKD. Deletions cut 6 bases from V and 0 bases from J, with 13 bases between. As DNA, the CDR3 is TGTGCCATCAGCGACTTTATAGTAAGCACAGATACGCAGTATTTT. Amino acids: CAISDFIVSTDTQYF.

This chain connects TRBV5-4 to TRBJ1-2; D is uncertain. Germline V gene sequence: CDR1 SGHNT, CDR2 YYREEE (reference sequence). The CDR3 consists of 12 residues. Trimming shortened V by 4 bases and J by 8 bases, and 12 bases separated the two germline ends. CDR3 amino acids: CASSPDGRGYTF. Written as DNA, the CDR3 is TGTGCCAGCAGCCCGGACGGACGGGGCTACACCTTC.

J is TRBJ1-5 and V is TRBV19; D ambiguous. CDR1 and CDR2 (germline): LNHDA, SQIVND (reference sequence). V lost 6 bases to trimming and J lost 3 bases, with 9 bases between them. The length of the CDR3 is 13 residues. The CDR3 DNA follows: TGTGCCAGTAGCCTGGGGTACAATCAGCCCCAGCATTTT. Its protein product is CASSLGYNQPQHF.

The chain is built from TRBV10-1 and TRBJ1-4; D is uncertain. The germline V and J ends were trimmed by 5 bases and 5 bases, with 6 bases remaining between them. This CDR3 comprises 12 residues. Per germline, CDR1 WNHNN and CDR2 SYGVQD (reference sequence). The CDR3 coding sequence is TGCGCCAGCAGTATGGGGAATGAAAAACTGTTTTTT. It encodes CASSMGNEKLFF.

J is TRBJ1-1 and V is TRBV6-1; TRBD1 matches at 9 bases. The V gene end was trimmed by 7 bases and the J gene end by 4 bases; junction bases not matched to a gene: 10. Germline V gives CDR1 MNHNS, CDR2 SASEGT. This CDR3 is built from 15 residues. The CDR3 spells CASTPQGAGGTEAFF. The CDR3 nucleotides are TGTGCCAGCACCCCACAGGGGGCGGGTGGCACTGAAGCTTTCTTT.

The chain employs TRBV7-2 and TRBJ2-1; D unresolved. The CDR3 has 11 amino acids. V dropped 1 base and J dropped 6 bases, with 1 base sitting between them. Per germline, CDR1 SGHTA and CDR2 FQGNSA. CDR3 region: CASSLVNEQFF. CDR3 DNA sequence: TGTGCCAGCAGCTTAGTCAATGAGCAGTTCTTC.

The rearrangement uses TRBV28 and TRBJ2-5; D might be TRBD1 or TRBD2, each matching 5 bases. CDR1 MDHEN and CDR2 SYDVKM come from the germline V gene. Trimming took 7 bases from V and 3 from J, leaving 12 bases between them. CDR3 length: 13 amino acids. CDR3 protein: CASKGTPKETQYF. The CDR3 DNA follows: TGTGCCAGCAAGGGGACGCCGAAAGAGACCCAGTACTTC.

The chain links TRBV2 to TRBJ2-6; D not resolved. The CDR3 contains 14 residues. Germline V gives CDR1 SNHLY, CDR2 FYNNEI. The germline V and J ends were trimmed by 3 bases and 4 bases, with 7 bases remaining between them. The CDR3 DNA reads as TGTGCCAGCAGTGACCCGAGGGGGGCCAACGTCCTGACTTTC. Translating it yields CASSDPRGANVLTF.

The gene calls are TRBV12-3 or TRBV12-4 and TRBJ1-1, with a tentative D call TRBD1 (5 bases). CDR3 size: 14 residues. Trimming took 2 bases from V and 1 from J, leaving 8 bases between them. The CDR3 region has the DNA TGTGCCAGCAGTTTATCTGGGGGGAACACTGAAGCTTTCTTT. Its translation is CASSLSGGNTEAFF.

This sequence joins TRBV15 and TRBJ1-2; TRBD1 might be the D (5 bases). Germline CDR1 LNHNV, CDR2 YYDKDF (reference sequence). The CDR3 contains 15 residues. V was pared by 5 bases and J by 7 bases, with 20 bases between. CDR3 in amino acids: CATSGRRATGGGYTF. The DNA for the CDR3 is TGTGCCACCAGCGGCCGCAGGGCGACCGGTGGTGGCTACACCTTC. The full variable domain, completed using reference TRBV15 and TRBJ1-2, is DAMVIQNPRYQVTQFGKPVTLSCSQTLNHNVMYWYQQKSSQAPKLLFHYYDKDFNNEADTPDNFQSRRPNTSFCFLDIRSPGLGDTAMYLCATSGRRATGGGYTFGSGTRLTVV.

The rearrangement links TRBV7-6 to TRBJ2-7; TRBD2 agrees at 11 bases. V lost 3 bases, J lost 3 bases, and 1 base stayed unmatched. In germline, CDR1 is SGHVS, CDR2 FNYEAQ. The CDR3 is 14 residues long. The CDR3: CASSFTSGSYEQYF. DNA for the CDR3: TGTGCCAGCAGCTTCACTAGCGGGAGCTACGAGCAGTACTTC.